This T cell receptor beta chain emerged from a study of T cells after yellow fever vaccination (dated by TCRdb to about 2019). At the level of the whole study: The SMART-Seq v4 Ultra Low Input RNA kit was used to prepare libraries from fractions with low cell numbers. Bulk TCR alpha and beta repertoires were sequenced longitudinally to track T-cell clones before and after primary and booster YFV17D yellow fever vaccination. Two healthy male donors, one aged 18 to 30 and one aged 30 to 40 years, were included in the cohort. Blood samples were taken at several timepoints before and after primary and secondary immunization, and bulk PBMC replicates and cell subsets were isolated. General findings and caveats noted by the study authors: After the booster, most of the clones that had expanded following primary vaccination were detected again (just under 97% of CD4 and around 90% of CD8), which suggests that memory was broadly maintained. FACS-sorted repertoires could contain abundant contaminating clonotypes from the bulk population, so computational filtering was required. Only a couple of donors were included in the study, so the extent to which the findings can be generalized is limited. A small fraction of clonotypes showed up in both the CD4 and CD8 compartments, probably as a result of convergent recombination. The secondary T-cell response was weaker than the primary response but faster, peaking on day 5 instead of day 15.

The junction carries 15 bases between V and J, which are trimmed by 6 bases and 4 bases respectively. CDR1 DFQATT and CDR2 SNEGSKA were looked up in the germline V gene (reference sequence). The CDR3 contains 13 residues, cysteine and phenylalanine counted. CDR3 DNA only is kept here, 39 bases in frame from base 1. Sequencing relied on an Illumina NovaSeq 6000. Synthesis of TCR cDNA relied on 5'RACE template switching, a step that introduced a universal primer site along with unique molecular identifiers. Priming for cDNA synthesis came from both the TCR alpha and TCR beta constant segments. Library amplification involved two PCR steps, and the second step added sample barcodes and sequencing adapters. Sequencing of libraries was performed on Illumina HiSeq 2500 (2x100 bp) or NovaSeq (2x150 bp). The original methods were these. Reads were demultiplexed and collapsed into UMI consensus sequences with MIGEC, and V(D)J alignment was performed with MiXCR. Using edgeR on replicate PBMC samples, clonotypes were called vaccine-responding if FDR was below 0.01 and the log2 fold change was above 5 up to day 15. Bulk clonotypes were assigned CD4 or CD8 identity according to which sequenced CD4 or CD8 repertoire held them at higher abundance. TCRdb handled the public reads itself, with Q25 trimming in fastp and clone calling in MiXCR, and kept productive beta chains. Here each entry gathers all rows of one CDR3 protein and keeps the most common genes and DNA. The V and J calls follow TCRdb's processing rather than the paper's. The sample table contains over 300,000 distinct CDR3 sequences; only one count was recorded for around 3.9% of them. Together, the top ten hold 20% to 30% of the sample.

The treatment or condition label, as the study defines it: live attenuated yellow fever vaccine strain. At each blood-draw timepoint, two biological replicates of bulk PBMCs were obtained. A standard Ficoll-Paque protocol was used to isolate PBMCs from peripheral blood. TriZol was used to extract RNA from bulk PBMCs, CD4 and CD8 fractions, and dextramer-positive and dextramer-negative fractions. This clonotype was seen many times. No antigen is known for it. Nothing much larger sits one base from this clone, and base qualities are not available. This sample comprised PBMCs, obtained on the day of the yellow fever booster vaccination. The chain links TRBV20-1 with TRBJ2-5; the D gene is perhaps TRBD2, on 6 matching bases. The receptor's source is a man younger than 30 who received the YFV17D yellow fever vaccine. CDR3 reads: CSAFIRGGETQYF. Here is the DNA: TGCAGTGCCTTTATCCGGGGAGGAGAGACCCAGTACTTC.